This TCR beta chain came from a study of cytomegalovirus exposure and HLA in healthy donors. Overall study results and limits: It was confirmed in vitro that a few of the CMV-associated chains were specific for CMV antigens. Cytomegalovirus status was reportedly diagnosed by the classifier with high sensitivity and specificity. Data from an earlier analysis indicated that most TCR beta V segments were productive either about 87% or about 30% of the time.

Germline V gives CDR1 SGHRS, CDR2 YFSETQ. The length of the CDR3 is 16 residues. V lost 0 bases, J lost 0 bases, and 11 bases lay in between. To note about this clone: What it recognizes is unknown.

Use of 60 Vbeta and 13 Jbeta primers characterized the PCR. This table comes from immunoSEQ multiplex PCR, and its TCRdb copy is limited to in-frame clones, with some not included. Its table lists some 200,000 clones. V and J are TRBV5-1 and TRBJ2-3; weak D call: TRBD2 (5 bases). Sequencing input: PBMCs. This TCR was sampled from a woman younger than 30 in good health and CMV-seropositive. The CDR3 DNA reads as TGCGCCAGCAGCTTGGGGTTAGGAGGCAGCACAGATACGCAGTATTTT. This codes for CASSLGLGGSTDTQYF.